There are many counts of the clone carrying this T cell receptor beta chain. What it binds is not known. V was clipped by 2 bases and J by 2 bases, with 15 bases between them. The germline gives CDR1 MGHRA, CDR2 YSYEKL. The CDR3 is made up of 16 amino acids. This entry comes from a study of T cells in Graves' hyperthyroidism and ophthalmopathy. Whole-study results and caveats: Blood also carried most thyroid clonotypes expanded above 0.001.

The source material, RNA transcripts, was used to amplify TCR beta CDR3 regions. HTBI primers drove first-round RT-PCR of the TCR CDR3. TCRdb re-analysed the multiplex PCR reads in MiXCR, keeping a single row per CDR3 protein. The data show 250,000 to 300,000 distinct CDR3 sequences, more than 12% seen once. Orbital computed tomography and thyroid ultrasound, together with serum TRAb and thyroxine and clinical symptoms, were used for diagnoses. This sequence originates from a woman in her forties with Graves' hyperthyroidism that later progressed to Graves' ophthalmopathy. This chain uses TRBV4-1 with TRBJ2-5; a weak D match, TRBD2 (6 bases). Sequencing used blood. The CDR3 loop reads CASSQPGGVRQETQYF. The CDR3, as DNA: TGCGCCAGCAGCCAACCCGGGGGAGTCCGACAAGAGACCCAGTACTTC.